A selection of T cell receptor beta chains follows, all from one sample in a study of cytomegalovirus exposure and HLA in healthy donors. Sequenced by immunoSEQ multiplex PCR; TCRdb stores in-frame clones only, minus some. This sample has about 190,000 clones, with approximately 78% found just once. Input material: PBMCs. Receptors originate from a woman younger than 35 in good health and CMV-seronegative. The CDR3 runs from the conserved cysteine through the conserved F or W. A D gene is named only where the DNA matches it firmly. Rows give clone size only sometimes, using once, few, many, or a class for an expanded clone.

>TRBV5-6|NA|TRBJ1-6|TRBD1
TGTGCCAGCAGCCCGGGACAGGGGTCGTCACCCCTCCACTTT
CASSPGQGSSPLHF
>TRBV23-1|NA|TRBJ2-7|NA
TGCGCCAGCAGTCACTCAGCAGGGGAGCAGTACTTC
CASSHSAGEQYF
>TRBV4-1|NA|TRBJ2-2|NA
TGCGCCAGCAGCCAAGGGTTCATCGGGCCTACCGGGGTGCTGTTTTTT
CASSQGFIGPTGVLFF
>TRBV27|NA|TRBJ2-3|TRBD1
TGTGCCAGCAGCCGGGACAGGGGTTTGGATACGCAGTATTTT
CASSRDRGLDTQYF
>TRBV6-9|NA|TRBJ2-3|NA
TGTGCCAGCAGTTATAGCGGTCTGAAAAACACAGATACGCAGTATTTT
CASSYSGLKNTDTQYF
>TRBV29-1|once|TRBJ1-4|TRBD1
TGCAGCGTGGGACAGGGGGTAGCTAATGAAAAACTGTTTTTT
CSVGQGVANEKLFF
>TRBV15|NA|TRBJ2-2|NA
TGTGCCACCAGCAGAGATCCCCAGGGGCGACGGGCCGGGGAGCTGTTTTTT
CATSRDPQGRRAGELFF
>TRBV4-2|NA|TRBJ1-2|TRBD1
TGTGCCAGCAGCCATGGACAGGGCTATGGCTACACCTTC
CASSHGQGYGYTF
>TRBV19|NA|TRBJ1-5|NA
TGTGCCAGCAGTGGGCCGAAAAATCAGCCCCAGCATTTT
CASSGPKNQPQHF
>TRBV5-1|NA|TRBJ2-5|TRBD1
TGCGCCAGCAGCTTCACTAGACAGGGGGCGGGGGAGACCCAGTACTTC
CASSFTRQGAGETQYF
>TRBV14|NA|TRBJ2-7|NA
TGTGCCAGCAGCCAGCCTGGGACAACGCCGACCCCATACGAGCAGTACTTC
CASSQPGTTPTPYEQYF
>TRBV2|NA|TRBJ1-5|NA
TGTGCCAGCAATTGGGCAGCACAGGGTCAGCCCCAGCATTTT
CASNWAAQGQPQHF
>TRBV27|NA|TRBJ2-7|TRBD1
TGTGCCAGCAGTTTATCGGGCCAGGGGGCTTACGAGCAGTACTTC
CASSLSGQGAYEQYF
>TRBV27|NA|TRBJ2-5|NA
TGTGCCAGCAGTCCTCACCTCGTTTACTCCCCCGAACAAGAGACCCAGTACTTC
CASSPHLVYSPEQETQYF
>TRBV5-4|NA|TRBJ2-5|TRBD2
TGTGCCAGCAGCTTAGCGGGAGGGTTACAAGAGACCCAGTACTTC
CASSLAGGLQETQYF
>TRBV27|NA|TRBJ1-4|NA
TGTGCCAGCAGTTCCCTGACAAGTTCTAATGAAAAACTGTTTTTT
CASSSLTSSNEKLFF
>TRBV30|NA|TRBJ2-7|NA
TGTGCCTGGAGTGTAATGGGAATAGCGGAGCGCTACGAGCAGTACTTC
CAWSVMGIAERYEQYF
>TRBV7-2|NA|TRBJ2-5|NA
TGTGCCAGCAGCTTTGGGGGCCAGGAGACCCAGTACTTC
CASSFGGQETQYF
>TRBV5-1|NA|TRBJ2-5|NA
TGCGCCAGCAGCCTGGCTGGGCGAGGGGGGGGTAGTGAGACCCAGTACTTC
CASSLAGRGGGSETQYF
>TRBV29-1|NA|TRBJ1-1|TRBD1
TGCAGCGTCGGGACAGGGGTGTTGGGGACTGAAGCTTTCTTT
CSVGTGVLGTEAFF
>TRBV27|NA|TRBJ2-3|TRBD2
TGTGCCAGCATTTCTAGCGGGGGGTACACAGATACGCAGTATTTT
CASISSGGYTDTQYF
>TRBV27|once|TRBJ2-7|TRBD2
TGTGCCAGCAGTTTTGGCGGGAGGTCCTACGAGCAGTACTTC
CASSFGGRSYEQYF
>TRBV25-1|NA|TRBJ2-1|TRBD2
TGTGCCAGCAGTGGTTTAGCGGGAGGGAATGAGCAGTTCTTC
CASSGLAGGNEQFF
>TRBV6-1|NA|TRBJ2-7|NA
TGTGCCAGCAGTGAGGGGGCCCCCTACGAGCAGTACTTC
CASSEGAPYEQYF
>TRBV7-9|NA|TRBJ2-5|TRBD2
TGTGCCAGCAGCCCCCCTCTGGCGGGGGGCGAAGAGACCCAGTACTTC
CASSPPLAGGEETQYF
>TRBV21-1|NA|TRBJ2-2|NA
TGTGCCAGCAGCAAAGCAGGAGGGGGCGCCGGGACTAGCGAAGTGACCGGGGAGCTGTTTTTT
CASSKAGGGAGTSEVTGELFF
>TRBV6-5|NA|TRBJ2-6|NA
TGTGCCAGCAGCTCGGGACTTGGGGCCAACGTCCTGACTTTC
CASSSGLGANVLTF
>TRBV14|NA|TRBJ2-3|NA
TGTGCCAGCAGCCTCAAATCGGGCTCCAGGGCCACAGATACGCAGTATTTT
CASSLKSGSRATDTQYF
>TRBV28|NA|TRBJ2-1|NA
TGTGCCAGCACCCTTCTATCGAGCTCTTACAATGAGCAGTTCTTC
CASTLLSSSYNEQFF
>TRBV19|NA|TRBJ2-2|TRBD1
TGTGCCAGTAGTCGCTCCGGACAGGACGGGGAGCTGTTTTTT
CASSRSGQDGELFF
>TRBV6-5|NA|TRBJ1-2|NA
TGTGCCAGCAGACAGGGAGATGGCTACACCTTC
CASRQGDGYTF
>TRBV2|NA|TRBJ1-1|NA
TGTGCCAGCAGTGAAGGGTATTCAGCTGAAGCTTTCTTT
CASSEGYSAEAFF
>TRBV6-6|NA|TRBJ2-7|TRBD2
TGTGCCAGCAGTTCCCCAGGGAGGGCCGCCGACGAGCAGTACTTC
CASSSPGRAADEQYF
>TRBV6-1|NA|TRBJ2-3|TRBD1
TGTGCCAGCAGTGAGGGACAGGGCCACACAGATACGCAGTATTTT
CASSEGQGHTDTQYF
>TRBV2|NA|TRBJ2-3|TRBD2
TGTGCCAGCAGTGAATGGGGGGGAACAGATACGCAGTATTTT
CASSEWGGTDTQYF
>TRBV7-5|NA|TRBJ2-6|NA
TGTGCCAGAAGCTTAGATTCCAGGGGCCGCTCTGGGGCCAACGTCCTGACTTTC
CARSLDSRGRSGANVLTF
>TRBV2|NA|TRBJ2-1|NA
TGTGCCAGCAGTCCAGGGCTACTTCAAGAGCAGTTCTTC
CASSPGLLQEQFF
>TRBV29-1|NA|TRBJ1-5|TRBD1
TGCAGCGTTGTATTTGGAGACAGGGTAAATCAGCCCCAGCATTTT
CSVVFGDRVNQPQHF
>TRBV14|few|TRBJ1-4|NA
TGTGCCAGCAGCCAAGGAGCTGAAAAACTGTTTTTT
CASSQGAEKLFF
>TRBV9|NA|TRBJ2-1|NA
TGTGCCAGCAGCGTAGAAGGGACGGGAGCCTTCAATGAGCAGTTCTTC
CASSVEGTGAFNEQFF
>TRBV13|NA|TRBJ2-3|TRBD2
TGTGCCAGCAGCTTCTCTAGCGGGGGGGCCCATACAGATACGCAGTATTTT
CASSFSSGGAHTDTQYF
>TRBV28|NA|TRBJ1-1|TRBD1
TGTGCCAGCGCTCCCTACGGGACAGGGGGCCTCGGTCGAGCTTTCTTT
CASAPYGTGGLGRAFF
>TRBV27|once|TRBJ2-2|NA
TGTGCCAGCAGTTTAGCTGGAGGGACCGGGGAGCTGTTTTTT
CASSLAGGTGELFF
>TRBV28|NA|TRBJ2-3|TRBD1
TGTGCCAGCGTACGTGACAGGGGGCAAGATACGCAGTATTTT
CASVRDRGQDTQYF
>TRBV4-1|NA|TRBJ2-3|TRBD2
TGCGCCAGCAGCCGGGACCTCCGCGGGGGGGCGATAGATACGCAGTATTTT
CASSRDLRGGAIDTQYF